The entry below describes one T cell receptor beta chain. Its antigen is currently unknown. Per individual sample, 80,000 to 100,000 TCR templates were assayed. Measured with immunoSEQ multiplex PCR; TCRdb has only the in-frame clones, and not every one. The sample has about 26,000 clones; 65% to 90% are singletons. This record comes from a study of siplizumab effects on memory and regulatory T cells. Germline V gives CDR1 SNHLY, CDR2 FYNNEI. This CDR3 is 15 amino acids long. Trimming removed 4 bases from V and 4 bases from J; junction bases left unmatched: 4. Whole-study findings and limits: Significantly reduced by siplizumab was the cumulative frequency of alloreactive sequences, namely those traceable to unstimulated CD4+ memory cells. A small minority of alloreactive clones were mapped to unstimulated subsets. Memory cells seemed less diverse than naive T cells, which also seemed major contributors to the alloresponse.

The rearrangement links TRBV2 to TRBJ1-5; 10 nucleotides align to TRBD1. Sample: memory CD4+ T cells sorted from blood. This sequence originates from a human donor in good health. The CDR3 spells CASSGRTGGNQPQHF. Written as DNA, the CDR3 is TGTGCCAGCAGTGGGAGGACAGGGGGAAATCAGCCCCAGCATTTT. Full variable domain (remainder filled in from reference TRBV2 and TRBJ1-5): EPEVTQTPSHQVTQMGQEVILRCVPISNHLYFYWYRQILGQKVEFLVSFYNNEISEKSEIFDDQFSVERPDGSNFTLKIRSTKLEDSAMYFCASSGRTGGNQPQHFGDGTRLSIL.